A selection of T cell receptor beta chains follows, all from one sample in a study of blood T cell repertoires in COVID-19. TCRdb's table, derived via immunoSEQ multiplex PCR, lists solely in-frame clones and lacks some. Seen here are about 220,000 clones, about 80% observed once, and the top ten hold approximately 1.3%. Sequences were obtained from PBMCs or T cells enriched from blood (not recorded which). These receptors all stem from a woman aged 40-49 years with acute COVID-19. CDR3s include the opening cysteine and the closing phenylalanine or tryptophan. A D gene is named only where the DNA matches it firmly.

V gene	D gene	J gene	CDR3 protein
TRBV28	TRBD2	TRBJ2-7	CASSLSPFPLAGGSYEQYF
TRBV7-9	.	TRBJ1-6	CASSLQGYSPLHF
TRBV12-3/TRBV12-4	.	TRBJ1-1	CASSPRAAEAFF
TRBV2	.	TRBJ2-1	CASSVRNGASRDEQFF
TRBV7-9	TRBD1	TRBJ1-3	CASSLGAGGIGNTIYF
TRBV6-2/TRBV6-3	TRBD1	TRBJ2-7	CASSRQGRPYEQYF
TRBV5-1	.	TRBJ1-2	CASSLGGYRADGYTF
TRBV5-4	.	TRBJ1-1	CASRAQMNTEAFF
TRBV2	.	TRBJ1-4	CASSALQGTNEKLFF
TRBV5-1	TRBD1	TRBJ1-2	CASSSGTGGGYGYTF
TRBV30	.	TRBJ2-5	CAWSKGRLETQYF
TRBV29-1	TRBD2	TRBJ2-1	CSVESSGAYNEQFF
TRBV27	TRBD1	TRBJ1-1	CASRRQGARTEAFF
TRBV6-4	.	TRBJ1-6	CASSDPAGKGNSPLHF
TRBV4-3	.	TRBJ1-1	CASSQDRKGRFRGAAFF
TRBV4-1	.	TRBJ1-6	CASSQEGSSYNSPLHF
TRBV2	TRBD2	TRBJ2-1	CASIPGTSGNEQFF
TRBV7-2	.	TRBJ2-1	CASSLIQRNYNEQFF
TRBV30	.	TRBJ1-4	CAWSVLSAGAFNEKLFF
TRBV4-2	.	TRBJ2-3	CASSQDSWRGPSSTDTQYF
TRBV6-5	TRBD1	TRBJ1-5	CASRPGQGHNQPQHF
TRBV9	TRBD1	TRBJ2-3	CASSSSGGAGGRDTQYF
TRBV2	TRBD1	TRBJ2-7	CAITGGSYEQYF
TRBV5-1	.	TRBJ2-7	CASSLGGSATYEEQYF
TRBV18	TRBD1	TRBJ1-1	CASSPSPGTGNTEAFF
TRBV5-1	.	TRBJ1-4	CASSLGARNNEKLFF